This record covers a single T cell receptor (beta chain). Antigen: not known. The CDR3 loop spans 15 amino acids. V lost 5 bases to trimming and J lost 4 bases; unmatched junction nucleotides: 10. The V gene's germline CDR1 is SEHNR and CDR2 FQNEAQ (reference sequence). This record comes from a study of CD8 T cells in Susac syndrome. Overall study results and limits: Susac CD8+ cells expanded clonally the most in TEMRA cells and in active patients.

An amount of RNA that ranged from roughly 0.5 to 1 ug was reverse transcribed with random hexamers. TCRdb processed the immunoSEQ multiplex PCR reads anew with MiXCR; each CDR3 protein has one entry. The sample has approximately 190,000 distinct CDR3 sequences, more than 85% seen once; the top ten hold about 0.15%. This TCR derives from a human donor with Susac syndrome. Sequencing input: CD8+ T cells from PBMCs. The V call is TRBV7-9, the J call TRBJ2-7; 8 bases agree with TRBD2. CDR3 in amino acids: CASSDPTSVLYEQYF. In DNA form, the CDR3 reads TGTGCCAGCAGCGACCCGACTAGCGTGTTATACGAGCAGTACTTC.